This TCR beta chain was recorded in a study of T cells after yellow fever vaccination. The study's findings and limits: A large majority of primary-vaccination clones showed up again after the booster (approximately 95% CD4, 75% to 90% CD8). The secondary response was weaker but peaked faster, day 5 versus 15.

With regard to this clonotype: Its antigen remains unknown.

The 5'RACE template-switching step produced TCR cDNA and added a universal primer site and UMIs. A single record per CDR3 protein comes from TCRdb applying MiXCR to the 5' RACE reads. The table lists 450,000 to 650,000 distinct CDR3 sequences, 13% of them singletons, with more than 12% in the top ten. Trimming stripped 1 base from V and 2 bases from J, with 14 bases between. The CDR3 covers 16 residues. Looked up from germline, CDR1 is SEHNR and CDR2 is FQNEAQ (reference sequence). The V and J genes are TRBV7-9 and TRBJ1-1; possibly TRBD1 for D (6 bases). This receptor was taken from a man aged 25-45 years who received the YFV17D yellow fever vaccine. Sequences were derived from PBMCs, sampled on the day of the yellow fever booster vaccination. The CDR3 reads CASSLGSGGRNTEAFF. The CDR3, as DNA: TGTGCCAGCAGCTTAGGATCGGGGGGGCGTAACACTGAAGCTTTCTTT.